Listed here are 9 T cell receptor beta chains from one sample, sequenced in a study of T cell clonality in common variable immunodeficiency. Here immunoSEQ multiplex PCR was the method, and the copy in TCRdb shows in-frame clones only, minus some. The repertoire shows roughly 50,000 clones, none seen only once; the top ten take approximately 3%. Source material: peripheral blood mononuclear cells. All receptors derive from a person aged 18 to 75 in good health.

This clone was recorded many times. From the germline J gene comes the end of the CDR3, since the read stops 3 residues before it. The chain combines TRBV19 with TRBJ2-5; 12 nucleotides match TRBD2. Germline CDR1 is LNHDA and CDR2 is SQIVND (reference sequence). The CDR3 loop spans 15 amino acids. V lost 3 bases, J lost 5 bases, and 4 bases stayed unmatched. The CDR3 DNA, read in part, is TGTGCCAGTAGTATGACTAGCGGGAGCGCGGAGACC. Translating gives CASSMTSGSAET. The entire CDR3 protein is CASSMTSGSAETQYF.

The table lists this clone with many counts. The CDR3 end is not reached by the read, which stops 3 residues before it; the germline J gene fills it in. This chain connects TRBV11-2 to TRBJ2-3; D unclear. The germline V gene encodes CDR1 SGHAT and CDR2 FQNNGV. The ends were cut back, 0 bases at V and 6 bases at J, with 13 bases in the middle. The CDR3 runs to 15 residues. Incomplete CDR3 DNA: TGTGCCAGCAGCTTAGATTTCCGGCAGCGCGATACG. It translates to CASSLDFRQRDT. The full CDR3 protein reads CASSLDFRQRDTQYF.

This clone was counted many times. The CDR3 extends 3 residues past the end of the read, so its final part is completed from the germline J gene. The chain joins TRBV11-3 to TRBJ2-3; 14 bases align to TRBD2. This CDR3 comprises 14 residues. Germline V gene data show CDR1 as SGHNT and CDR2 as YENEEA. CDR3 protein: CASSKGLAGAAQYF. The sequenced part of the CDR3 DNA is TGTGCCAGCAGCAAGGGACTAGCGGGAGCGGCG.

Ten or more counts support this clone. The CDR3 is cut off 3 residues early in the read; its end comes from the germline J gene. The V gene is TRBV4-2, the J gene TRBJ2-3; D assignment may be TRBD1 or TRBD2 (6 bases each). Trimming removed 0 bases at V and 5 bases at J, with 21 bases between. This CDR3 comprises 18 residues. Germline assignment: CDR1 LGHNA and CDR2 YNFKEQ. CDR3 DNA (partial): TGTGCCAGCAGCCAAGAGGGGGCCACGGGAGTAGGACGAGATACG. Protein: CASSQEGATGVGRDT. The full CDR3 is CASSQEGATGVGRDTQYF.

In its sample, this clone was seen many times. With the read ending 3 residues before the CDR3 end, the germline J gene is used to fill in that end. V usage is TRBV20-1 and J usage is TRBJ2-5; 10 nucleotides match TRBD1. Germline-derived CDR1 and CDR2 are DFQATT and SNEGSKA (reference sequence). J lost 2 bases, V lost 1 base, and 4 bases had no gene match. The CDR3 spans 15 residues. The CDR3 is CSARGDRGEQETQYF. The sequenced CDR3 bases are TGCAGTGCTAGAGGGGACAGGGGCGAACAAGAGACC.

This clone was found many times. The CDR3 end is not reached by the read, which stops 3 residues before it; the germline J gene fills it in. This rearrangement joins TRBV20-1 to TRBJ2-4; D is uncertain. The CDR3 sequence is 14 residues long. Trimming stripped 4 bases from V and 3 bases from J, with 13 bases between. The germline CDR1 and CDR2 sequences are DFQATT and SNEGSKA (reference sequence). The part of the CDR3 DNA that was read is TGCAGTGCTACACCGTCGAGCGACAAAAACATT. Translated: CSATPSSDKNI. The whole CDR3 protein reads CSATPSSDKNIQYF.

In this sample, this clone turned up many times. The CDR3 sequence is CAAVPYEQYF. The sequenced part of the CDR3 DNA is TGTGCCGCAGTACCCTACGAG. The chain couples TRBV6-2 or TRBV6-3 to TRBJ2-7; D gene unclear. The CDR3 extends 3 residues past the end of the read, so its final part is completed from the germline J gene. Per the germline V gene, CDR1 is MNHEY and CDR2 is SVGEGT. V lost 11 bases and J lost 2, with 7 bases in between. CDR3 length equals 10 residues.

This clone was counted at least ten times. Read data end 3 residues before the CDR3 end; the end is taken from the germline J gene. V gene TRBV19 combines with J gene TRBJ1-5; D is unresolved. Trimming removed 9 bases at V and 0 bases at J, with 9 bases between. Germline values: CDR1 LNHDA, CDR2 SQIVND (reference sequence). The CDR3 consists of 13 residues. The CDR3 DNA, read in part, is TGTGCCAGCGCGGACTATAGCAATCAGCCC. Its translation: CASADYSNQP. The entire CDR3 protein reads CASADYSNQPQHF. Drawing the rest from reference TRBV19 and TRBJ1-5, the complete variable domain is DGGITQSPKYLFRKEGQNVTLSCEQNLNHDAMYWYRQDPGQGLRLIYYSQIVNDFQKGDIAEGYSVSREKKESFPLTVTSAQKNPTAFYLCASADYSNQPQHFGDGTRLSIL.

Comments on this clone: Coverage ceases 3 residues before the CDR3 finishes, and the germline J gene fills in the end. This chain uses TRBV10-2 with TRBJ2-7; 11 bases line up with TRBD2. Germline values: CDR1 WSHSY, CDR2 SAAADI. The V segment lost 5 bases and the J segment 3 bases; nucleotides outside the gene matches: 6. The CDR3 is 15 residues long. The chain's CDR3 is CASSKLAGVVYEQYF. Partial CDR3 DNA: TGCGCCAGCAGTAAACTAGCGGGAGTAGTCTACGAG.